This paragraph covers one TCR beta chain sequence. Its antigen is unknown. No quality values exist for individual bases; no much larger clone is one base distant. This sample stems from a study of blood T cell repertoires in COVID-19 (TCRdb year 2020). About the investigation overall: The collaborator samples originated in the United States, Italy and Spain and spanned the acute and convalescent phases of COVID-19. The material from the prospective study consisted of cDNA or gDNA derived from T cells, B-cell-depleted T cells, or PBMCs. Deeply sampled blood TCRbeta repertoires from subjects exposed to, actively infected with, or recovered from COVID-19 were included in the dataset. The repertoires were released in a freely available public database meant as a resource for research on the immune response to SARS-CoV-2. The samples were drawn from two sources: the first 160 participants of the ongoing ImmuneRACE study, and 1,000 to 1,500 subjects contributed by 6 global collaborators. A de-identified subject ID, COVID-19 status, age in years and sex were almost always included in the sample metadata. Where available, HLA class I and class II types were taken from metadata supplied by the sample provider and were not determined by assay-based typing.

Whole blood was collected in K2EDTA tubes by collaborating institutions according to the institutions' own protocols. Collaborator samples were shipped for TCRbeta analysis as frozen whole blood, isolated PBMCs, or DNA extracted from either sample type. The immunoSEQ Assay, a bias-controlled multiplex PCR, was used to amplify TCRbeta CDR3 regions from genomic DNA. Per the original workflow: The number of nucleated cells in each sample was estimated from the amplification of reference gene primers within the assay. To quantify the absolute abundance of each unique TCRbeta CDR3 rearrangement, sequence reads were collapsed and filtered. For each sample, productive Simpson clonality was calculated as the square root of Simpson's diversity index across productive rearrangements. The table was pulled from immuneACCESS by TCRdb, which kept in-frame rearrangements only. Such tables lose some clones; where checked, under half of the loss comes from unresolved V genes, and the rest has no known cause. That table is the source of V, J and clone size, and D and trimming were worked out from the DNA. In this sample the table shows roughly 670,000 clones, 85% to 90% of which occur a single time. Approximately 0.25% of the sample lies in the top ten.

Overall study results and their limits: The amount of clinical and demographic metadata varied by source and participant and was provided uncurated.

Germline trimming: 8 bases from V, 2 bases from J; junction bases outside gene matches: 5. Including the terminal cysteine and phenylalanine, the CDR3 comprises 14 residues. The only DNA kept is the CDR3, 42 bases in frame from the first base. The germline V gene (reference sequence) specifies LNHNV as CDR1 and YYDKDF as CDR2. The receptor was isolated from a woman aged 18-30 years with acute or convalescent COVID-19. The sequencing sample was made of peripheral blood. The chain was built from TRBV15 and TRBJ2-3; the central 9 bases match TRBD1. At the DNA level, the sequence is TGTGCCACCCGAGGGACAGGGTCCACAGATACGCAGTATTTT. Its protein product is CATRGTGSTDTQYF.